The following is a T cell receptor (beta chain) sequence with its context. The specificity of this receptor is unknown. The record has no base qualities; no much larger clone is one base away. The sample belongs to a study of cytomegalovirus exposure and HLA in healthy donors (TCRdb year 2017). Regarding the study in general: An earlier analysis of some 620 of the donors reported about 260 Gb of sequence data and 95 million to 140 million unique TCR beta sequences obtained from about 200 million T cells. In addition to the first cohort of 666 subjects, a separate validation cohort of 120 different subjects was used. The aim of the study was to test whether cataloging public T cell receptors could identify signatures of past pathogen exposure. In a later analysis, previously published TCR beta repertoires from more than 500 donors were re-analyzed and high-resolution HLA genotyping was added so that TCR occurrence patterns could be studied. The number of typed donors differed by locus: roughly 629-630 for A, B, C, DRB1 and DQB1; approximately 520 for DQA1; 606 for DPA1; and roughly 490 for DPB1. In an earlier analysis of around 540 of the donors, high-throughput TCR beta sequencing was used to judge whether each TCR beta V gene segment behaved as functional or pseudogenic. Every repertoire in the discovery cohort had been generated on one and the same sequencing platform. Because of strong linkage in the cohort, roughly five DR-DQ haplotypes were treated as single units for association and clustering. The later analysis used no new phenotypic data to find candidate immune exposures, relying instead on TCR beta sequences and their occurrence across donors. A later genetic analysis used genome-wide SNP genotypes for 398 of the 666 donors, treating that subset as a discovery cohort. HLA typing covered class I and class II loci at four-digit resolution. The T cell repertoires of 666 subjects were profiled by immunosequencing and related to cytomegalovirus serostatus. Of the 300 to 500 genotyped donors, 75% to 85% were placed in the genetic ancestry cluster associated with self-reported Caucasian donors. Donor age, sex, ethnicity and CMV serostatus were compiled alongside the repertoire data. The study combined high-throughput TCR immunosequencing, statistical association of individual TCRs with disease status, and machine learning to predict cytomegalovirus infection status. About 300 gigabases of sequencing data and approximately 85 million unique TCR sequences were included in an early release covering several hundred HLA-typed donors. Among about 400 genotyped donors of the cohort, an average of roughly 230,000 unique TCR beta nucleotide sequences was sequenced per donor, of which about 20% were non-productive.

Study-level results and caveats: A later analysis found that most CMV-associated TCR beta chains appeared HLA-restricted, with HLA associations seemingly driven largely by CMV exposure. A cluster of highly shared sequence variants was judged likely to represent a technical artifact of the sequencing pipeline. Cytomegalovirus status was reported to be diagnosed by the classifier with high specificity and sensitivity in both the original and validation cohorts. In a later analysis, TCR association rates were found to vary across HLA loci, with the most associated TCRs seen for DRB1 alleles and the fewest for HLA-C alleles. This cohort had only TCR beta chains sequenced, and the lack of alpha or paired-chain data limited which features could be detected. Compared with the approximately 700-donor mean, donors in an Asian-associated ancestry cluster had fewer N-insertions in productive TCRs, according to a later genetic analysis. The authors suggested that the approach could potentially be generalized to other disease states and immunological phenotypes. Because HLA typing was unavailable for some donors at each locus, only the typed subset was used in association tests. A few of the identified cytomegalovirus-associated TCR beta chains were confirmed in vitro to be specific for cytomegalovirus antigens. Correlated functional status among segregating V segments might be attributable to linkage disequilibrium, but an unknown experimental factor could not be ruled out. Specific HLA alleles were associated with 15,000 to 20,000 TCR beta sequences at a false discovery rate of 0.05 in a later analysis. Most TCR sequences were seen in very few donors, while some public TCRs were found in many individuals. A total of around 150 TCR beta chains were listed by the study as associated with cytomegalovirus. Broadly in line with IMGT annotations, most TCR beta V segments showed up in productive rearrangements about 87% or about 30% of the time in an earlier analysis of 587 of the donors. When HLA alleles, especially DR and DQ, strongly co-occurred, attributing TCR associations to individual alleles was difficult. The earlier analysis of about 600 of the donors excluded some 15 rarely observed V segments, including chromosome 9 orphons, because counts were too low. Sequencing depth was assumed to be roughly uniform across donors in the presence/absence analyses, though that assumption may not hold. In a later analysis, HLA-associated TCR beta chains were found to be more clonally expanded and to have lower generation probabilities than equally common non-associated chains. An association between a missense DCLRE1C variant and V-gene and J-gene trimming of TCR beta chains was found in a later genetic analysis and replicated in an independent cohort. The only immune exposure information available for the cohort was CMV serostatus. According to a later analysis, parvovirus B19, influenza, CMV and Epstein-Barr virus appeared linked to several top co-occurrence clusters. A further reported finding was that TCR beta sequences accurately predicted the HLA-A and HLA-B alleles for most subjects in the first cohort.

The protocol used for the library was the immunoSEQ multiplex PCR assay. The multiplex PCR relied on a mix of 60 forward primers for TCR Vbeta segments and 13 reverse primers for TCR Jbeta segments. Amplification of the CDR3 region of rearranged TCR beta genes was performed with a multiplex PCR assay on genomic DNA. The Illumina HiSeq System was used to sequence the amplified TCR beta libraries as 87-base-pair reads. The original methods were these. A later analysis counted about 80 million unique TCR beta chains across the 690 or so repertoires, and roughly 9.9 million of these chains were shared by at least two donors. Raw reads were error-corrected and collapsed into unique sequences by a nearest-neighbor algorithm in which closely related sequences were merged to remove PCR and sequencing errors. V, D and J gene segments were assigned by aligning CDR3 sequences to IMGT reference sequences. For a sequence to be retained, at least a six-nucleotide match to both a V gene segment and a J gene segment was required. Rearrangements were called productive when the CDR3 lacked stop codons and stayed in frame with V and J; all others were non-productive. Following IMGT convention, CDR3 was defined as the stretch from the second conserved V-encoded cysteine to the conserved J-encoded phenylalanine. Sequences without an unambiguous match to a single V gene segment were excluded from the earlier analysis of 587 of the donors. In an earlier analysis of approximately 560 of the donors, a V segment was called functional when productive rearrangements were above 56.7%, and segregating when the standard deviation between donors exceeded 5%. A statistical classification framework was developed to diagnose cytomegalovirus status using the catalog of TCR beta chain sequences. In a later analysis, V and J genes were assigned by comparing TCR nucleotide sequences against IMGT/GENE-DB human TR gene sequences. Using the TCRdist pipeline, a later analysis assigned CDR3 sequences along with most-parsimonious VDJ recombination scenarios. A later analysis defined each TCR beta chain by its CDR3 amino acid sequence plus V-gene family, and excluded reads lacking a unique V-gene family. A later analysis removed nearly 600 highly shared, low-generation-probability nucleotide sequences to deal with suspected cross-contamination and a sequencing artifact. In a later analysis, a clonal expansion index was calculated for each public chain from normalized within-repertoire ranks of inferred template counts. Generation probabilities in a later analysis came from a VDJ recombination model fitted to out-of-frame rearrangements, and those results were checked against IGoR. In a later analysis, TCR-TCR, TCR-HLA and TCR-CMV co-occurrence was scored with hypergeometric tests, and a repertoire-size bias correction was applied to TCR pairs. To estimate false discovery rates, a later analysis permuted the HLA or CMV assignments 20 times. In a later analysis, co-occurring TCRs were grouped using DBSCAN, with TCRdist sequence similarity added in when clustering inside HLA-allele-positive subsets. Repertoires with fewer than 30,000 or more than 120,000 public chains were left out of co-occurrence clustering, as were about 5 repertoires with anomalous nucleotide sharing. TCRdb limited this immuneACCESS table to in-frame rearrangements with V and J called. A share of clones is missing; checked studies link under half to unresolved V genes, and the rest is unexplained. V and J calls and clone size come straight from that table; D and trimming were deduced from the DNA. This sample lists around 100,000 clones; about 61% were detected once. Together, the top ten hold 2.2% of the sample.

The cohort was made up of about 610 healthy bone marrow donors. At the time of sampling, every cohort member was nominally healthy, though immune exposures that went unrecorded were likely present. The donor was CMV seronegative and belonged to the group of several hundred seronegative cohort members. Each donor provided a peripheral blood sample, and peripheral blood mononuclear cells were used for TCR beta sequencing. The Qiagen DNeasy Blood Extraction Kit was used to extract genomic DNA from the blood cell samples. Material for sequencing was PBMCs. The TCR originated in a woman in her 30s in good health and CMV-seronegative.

CDR3 region: CASSLEVAGASYEQYF. The DNA sequence is TGTGCCAGCAGCTTAGAGGTAGCGGGAGCATCCTACGAGCAGTACTTC. The rearranged segments are TRBV11-2 and TRBJ2-7; 9 bases in between match TRBD2. The germline V gene encodes CDR1 SGHAT and CDR2 FQNNGV. V has 0 bases trimmed and J has 1 base trimmed; junction bases matching no gene number 4. Measured from the cysteine to the phenylalanine, the CDR3 is 16 residues long. Here the CDR3 DNA is all that survives: 48 bases in frame from base 1. Here the CDR3 is joined to the reference TRBV11-2 and TRBJ2-7 genes, and the full variable domain is: EAGVAQSPRYKIIEKRQSVAFWCNPISGHATLYWYQQILGQGPKLLIQFQNNGVVDDSQLPKDRFSAERLKGVDSTLKIQPAKLEDSAVYLCASSLEVAGASYEQYFGPGTRLTVT.